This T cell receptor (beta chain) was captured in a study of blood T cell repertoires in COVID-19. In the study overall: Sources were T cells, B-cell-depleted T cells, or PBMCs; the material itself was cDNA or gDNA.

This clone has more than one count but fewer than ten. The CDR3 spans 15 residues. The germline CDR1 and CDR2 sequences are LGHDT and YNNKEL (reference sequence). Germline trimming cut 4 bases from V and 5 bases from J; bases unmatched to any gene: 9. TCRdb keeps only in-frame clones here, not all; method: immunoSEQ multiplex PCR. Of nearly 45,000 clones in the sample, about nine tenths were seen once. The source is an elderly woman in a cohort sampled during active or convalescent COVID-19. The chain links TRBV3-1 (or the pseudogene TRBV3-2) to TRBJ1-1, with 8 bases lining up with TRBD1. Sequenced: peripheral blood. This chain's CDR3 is CASSRGQVGGTEAFF. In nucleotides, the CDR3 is TGTGCCAGCAGCCGGGGACAGGTTGGAGGGACTGAAGCTTTCTTT.